The 20 T cell receptor beta chains listed next were all sequenced from one sample in a study of blood T cells in healthy people across ages (dated by TCRdb to between 2014 and 2017). The method behind the library was 5' RACE. The instrument given in TCRdb is Illumina HiSeq 2500. A second PCR of about 7 to 12 cycles was run with a J-beta primer mix and a sample-barcoded 5' primer. TCRdb passed the public sequencing reads through fastp at Q25 and MiXCR, retaining productive beta sequences. Rows are unified per CDR3 protein, each entry keeping the most common DNA and genes. Counted in this sample were around 1.7 million distinct CDR3 sequences; roughly 30% of them appeared once. The ten largest account for 7.7% of the sample. The specimen was blood. The receptor set was obtained from a woman aged 25 to 39 in good health.

This clonotype was observed a few times. V and J are TRBV7-2 and TRBJ1-1, with 12 bases that match TRBD1. Losses at the gene ends were 1 base for V and 7 bases for J; bases not matched to a gene: 10. Germline V lookup: CDR1 SGHTA, CDR2 FQGNSA. This CDR3 contains 17 residues. The CDR3 loop is CASSLVGTGGPGSEAFF. Written as DNA, the CDR3 is TGTGCCAGCAGCTTAGTGGGGACAGGGGGCCCTGGGAGTGAAGCTTTCTTT.

This clonotype was found many times. This CDR3 is CSVDSGSHEQYF. The CDR3 DNA is TGCAGCGTTGATTCGGGGTCCCACGAGCAGTACTTC. This chain joins TRBV29-1 and TRBJ2-7, with D possibly matching TRBD2 (5 bases). The CDR3 runs to 12 residues. V lost 3 bases and J 5 bases, leaving 11 bases between the germline ends. The germline V gene has CDR1 SQVTM and CDR2 ANQGSEA.

This clonotype turned up a few times. V and J are TRBV12-3 or TRBV12-4 and TRBJ2-7, with D possibly being TRBD1 (7 bases). This CDR3 is built from 15 residues. The germline V and J ends were trimmed by 5 bases and 4 bases, with 18 bases remaining between them. The CDR3 sequence: CASSPREGAGYEQYF. Written as DNA, the CDR3 is TGTGCCAGCAGTCCGCGTGAGGGGGCGGGGTACGAGCAGTACTTC.

The chain joins TRBV28 to TRBJ1-2; 10 nucleotides align to TRBD1. V was clipped by 7 bases and J by 2 bases; unmatched bases: 4. The germline gives CDR1 MDHEN, CDR2 SYDVKM. The CDR3 length is 14 residues. The CDR3 nucleotides read TGTGCCAGCACCGCGGGACAGGGGAACTATGGCTACACCTTC. It specifies CASTAGQGNYGYTF.

About this clonotype itself: Compared with germline, one end of the junction differs, possibly owing to a read error. The chain recombines TRBV10-3 with TRBJ2-1, with TRBD2 matching over 11 bases. Per the germline V gene, CDR1 is ENHRY and CDR2 is SYGVKD. This CDR3 region has 19 residues. The CDR3 nucleotides read TGTGCCATCAGTGAAACGGTAGCGGGGGGGAAGAGCTCCTACAGTGAGCAGTTCTTC. Its protein is CAISETVAGGKSSYSEQFF.

The gene calls are TRBV3-1 and TRBJ1-4; D might be TRBD1 (5 bases). The germline CDR1 and CDR2 sequences are LGHDT and YNNKEL (reference sequence). Trimming left V 4 bases short and J 2 bases short, with 14 bases between. The CDR3 is 16 residues long. CDR3 in amino acids: CASSPTVPGTNEKLFF. As DNA, the CDR3 is TGTGCCAGCAGCCCGACAGTACCGGGGACTAATGAAAAACTGTTTTTT.

V and J are TRBV5-1 and TRBJ2-5; a weak D match, TRBD2 (6 bases). This CDR3 is 14 amino acids long. Trimming took off 1 base at V and 5 bases at J, with 12 bases between the two ends. CDR1 SGHRS and CDR2 YFSETQ come from the germline V gene. CDR3 region: CASSLRTNEETQYF. The CDR3 DNA sequence: TGCGCCAGCAGCTTGAGGACTAACGAGGAGACCCAGTACTTC.

As DNA, the CDR3 is TGCAGTGCTAGGGGATTTGGGGGGGATGCCCTCACAGATACGCAGTATTTT. Translated, it gives CSARGFGGDALTDTQYF. V usage is TRBV20-1 and J usage is TRBJ2-3, with TRBD2 identical over 7 bases. Trimming cost V 3 bases and J 2 bases; bases outside gene matches: 14. The CDR3 covers 17 residues. Germline CDR1 reads DFQATT; CDR2 reads SNEGSKA (reference sequence).

This clonotype was counted at least ten times. The chain combines TRBV20-1 with TRBJ2-1; 7 positions match TRBD2. The CDR3 spans 16 residues. V was clipped by 3 bases and J by 0 bases; unmatched bases: 8. Germline CDR1 DFQATT, CDR2 SNEGSKA (reference sequence). CDR3 nucleotides: TGCAGTGCTAGGGACGGGGGGTCGAGCTCCTACAATGAGCAGTTCTTC. Translated, it gives CSARDGGSSSYNEQFF.

This rearrangement joins TRBV20-1 to TRBJ1-4; weak D call: TRBD1 (6 bases). There are 15 residues in the CDR3. Germline CDR1 DFQATT, CDR2 SNEGSKA (reference sequence). V dropped 4 bases and J dropped 3 bases, with 15 bases sitting between them. In nucleotides, the CDR3 is TGCAGTGCTACCGAAGGGGGGACCCCTAATGAAAAACTGTTTTTT. This encodes CSATEGGTPNEKLFF.

This clonotype was seen a few times. The rearrangement uses TRBV20-1 and TRBJ2-7, with D perhaps assigned TRBD1 or TRBD2 (5 bases each). The germline V and J ends were trimmed by 2 bases and 7 bases, with 21 bases remaining between them. Germline assignment: CDR1 DFQATT and CDR2 SNEGSKA (reference sequence). This CDR3 region has 15 residues. CDR3 region: CSARPGRTTFTEQYF. CDR3 nucleotide sequence: TGCAGTGCTAGACCAGGGAGAACTACTTTCACGGAGCAGTACTTC.

This clonotype was recorded a few times. This rearrangement joins TRBV7-2 to TRBJ2-3; D is undetermined. Trimming cost V 2 bases and J 4 bases, with 10 bases left between them. There are 14 residues in the CDR3. Germline CDR1 is SGHTA and CDR2 is FQGNSA. The CDR3 reads CASSLRRAADTQYF. CDR3 nucleotides: TGTGCCAGCAGCTTAAGAAGGGCCGCAGATACGCAGTATTTT.

This clonotype has ten or more counts. This chain connects TRBV5-1 to TRBJ2-5; D unclear. V dropped 5 bases and J dropped 4 bases, with 6 bases sitting between them. Looked up from germline, CDR1 is SGHRS and CDR2 is YFSETQ. The CDR3 is made up of 11 amino acids. CDR3 amino acids: CASSEVETQYF. The CDR3 bases are TGCGCCAGCAGTGAAGTAGAGACCCAGTACTTC.

The chain combines TRBV5-6 with TRBJ2-1, with 8 bases that match TRBD2. Germline trimming cut 1 base from V and 8 bases from J; bases unmatched to any gene: 8. This CDR3 is 15 amino acids long. CDR1 and CDR2 (germline): SGHDT, YYEEEE. The CDR3 region has the DNA TGTGCCAGCAGCTTGTTTAGCGGGGCGGGTCATGAGCAGTTCTTC. This encodes CASSLFSGAGHEQFF.

Concerning this clonotype itself: A read error may explain this, as a much larger clone is one base away. The chain combines TRBV29-1 with TRBJ2-7, with TRBD2 matching 7 bases. Per the germline V gene, CDR1 is SQVTM and CDR2 is ANQGSEA. The CDR3 runs to 13 residues. J gave up 1 base and V 2 bases, and 2 bases lay outside the gene matches. CDR3 in amino acids: CSVENGGSYEQYF. CDR3 bases: TGCAGCGTTGAAAACGGGGGGTCCTACGAGCAGTACTTC.

This clonotype came up a few times. This chain uses TRBV12-3 or TRBV12-4 with TRBJ2-5; 8 nucleotides agree with TRBD1. The CDR3 is 15 amino acids. Germline trimming cut 2 bases from V and 1 base from J; bases unmatched to any gene: 3. The CDR3: CASSLKQGVQETQYF. The CDR3 DNA reads as TGTGCCAGCAGTTTAAAACAGGGGGTCCAAGAGACCCAGTACTTC.

The chain joins TRBV14 to TRBJ2-5, with TRBD1 identical over 8 bases. This CDR3 is built from 15 residues. V lost 2 bases, J lost 5 bases, and 7 bases stayed unmatched. Germline CDR1 reads SGHDN; CDR2 reads FVKESK. The CDR3 nucleotides read TGTGCCAGCAGCCAATTGACAGGGGCCGTGGAGACCCAGTACTTC. Protein: CASSQLTGAVETQYF.

This clonotype was observed at least ten times. Germline is not matched at one junction end, which may reflect a read error. The chain uses TRBV5-1 and TRBJ2-3, with unresolved D. CDR1 is SGHRS, CDR2 YFSETQ, per germline. This CDR3 spans 15 amino acids. CDR3 bases: TGTGCCAGCAGTCCAGTTGGCGGAAGCACAGATACGCAGTATTTT. It translates to CASSPVGGSTDTQYF.

This chain connects TRBV27 to TRBJ2-7; D may be TRBD2 (5 bases). V was pared by 2 bases and J by 7 bases, with 12 bases between. Germline-derived CDR1 and CDR2 are MNHEY and SMNVEV (reference sequence). The CDR3 has 13 amino acids. The CDR3 protein is CASSLEAGGEQYF. The CDR3 nucleotides read TGTGCCAGCAGTTTAGAGGCAGGAGGTGAGCAGTACTTC.

This clonotype was detected ten times or more. The chain joins TRBV6-2 or TRBV6-3 to TRBJ2-7; 8 nucleotides line up with TRBD2. The CDR3 covers 16 residues. Trimming at V came to 2 bases and at J to 0 bases, leaving 6 bases not matched to a gene. Germline V gives CDR1 MNHEY, CDR2 SVGEGT. The chain's CDR3 is CASSYPTSGNSYEQYF. In nucleotides, the CDR3 is TGTGCCAGCAGTTACCCCACTAGCGGCAACTCCTACGAGCAGTACTTC.